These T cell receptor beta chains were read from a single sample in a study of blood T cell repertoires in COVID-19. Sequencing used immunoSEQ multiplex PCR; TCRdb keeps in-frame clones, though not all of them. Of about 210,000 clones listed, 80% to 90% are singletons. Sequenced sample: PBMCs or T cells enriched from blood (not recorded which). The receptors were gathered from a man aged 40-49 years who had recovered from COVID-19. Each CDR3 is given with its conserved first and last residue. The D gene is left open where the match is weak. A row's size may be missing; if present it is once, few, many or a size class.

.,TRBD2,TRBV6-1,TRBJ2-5,TGTGCCAGCAGTGATGGGGTAGCGGGAGTGGAGACCCAGTACTTC,CASSDGVAGVETQYF
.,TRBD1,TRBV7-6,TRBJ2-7,TGTGCCAGCAGCAAAGACAGGGGGCAGGGGGAGCAGTACTTC,CASSKDRGQGEQYF
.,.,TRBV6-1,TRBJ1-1,TGTGCCAGCAGTGAACTGGTGAGACACCCTGAAGCTTTCTTT,CASSELVRHPEAFF
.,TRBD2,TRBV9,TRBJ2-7,TGTGCCAGCAGTCTTAGCGGGAGTGGATACGAGCAGTACTTC,CASSLSGSGYEQYF
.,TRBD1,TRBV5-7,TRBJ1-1,TGTGCCAGCAGCTCCCGACAGGGGGACCTTCTTACTGAAGCTTTCTTT,CASSSRQGDLLTEAFF
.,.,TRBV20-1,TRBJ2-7,TGCAGTGCTAGTAGACGGGATCCGGGCAAGAGGTTCGAGCAGTACTTC,CSASRRDPGKRFEQYF
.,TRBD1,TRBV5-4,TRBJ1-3,TGTGCCAGCAGCAAAGGACAGGGGGCTGGAAACACCATATATTTT,CASSKGQGAGNTIYF
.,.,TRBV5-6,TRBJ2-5,TGTGCCAGCAGCTTGTTGGCGGGGTCCGAGACCCAGTACTTC,CASSLLAGSETQYF
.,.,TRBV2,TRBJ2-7,TGTGCCAGCAGTGAAGCTAGAAATTCCTACGAGCAGTACTTC,CASSEARNSYEQYF
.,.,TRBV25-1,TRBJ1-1,TGTGCCAGCAGTGGACAAACTCGGGCTTTCTTT,CASSGQTRAFF
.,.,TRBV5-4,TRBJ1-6,TGTGCCAGCAGCTGGGAACAGGGAACACCCCTCCACTTT,CASSWEQGTPLHF
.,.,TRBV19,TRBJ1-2,TGTGCCAGTAGGAGCTATAAAGGCTACACCTTC,CASRSYKGYTF
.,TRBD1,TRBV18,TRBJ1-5,TGTGCCAGCTCCCCACCGACAGGGGTTGTTCGACAGCCCCAGCATTTT,CASSPPTGVVRQPQHF
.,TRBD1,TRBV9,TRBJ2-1,TGTGCCAGCAGCGCCAGACCGGGACAGAACAATGAGCAGTTCTTC,CASSARPGQNNEQFF
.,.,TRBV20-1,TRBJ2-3,TGCAGTGCCACCCTAGAGCATACGCAGTATTTT,CSATLEHTQYF
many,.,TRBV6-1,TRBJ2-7,TGTGCCAGCAGTGAAGATACGGGGATCTACGAGCAGTACTTC,CASSEDTGIYEQYF
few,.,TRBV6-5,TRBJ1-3,TGTGCCAGCAGGCGGACTATCTGGGGAAACACCATATATTTT,CASRRTIWGNTIYF
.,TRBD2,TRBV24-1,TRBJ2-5,TGTGCCACCAGTGATACATATTCCGGGGGGGAGACCCAGTACTTC,CATSDTYSGGETQYF
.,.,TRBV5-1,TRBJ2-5,TGCGCCAGCAGCGGCCAGACTAGTGGGGCCCAGTACTTC,CASSGQTSGAQYF
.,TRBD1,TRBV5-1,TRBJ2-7,TGCGCCAGCAGCGGGGGACAGCACTACGAGCAGTACTTC,CASSGGQHYEQYF
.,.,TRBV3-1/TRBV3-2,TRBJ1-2,TGTGCCAGCAGCCAAGGGAAACCGGAGGGCTACACCTTC,CASSQGKPEGYTF
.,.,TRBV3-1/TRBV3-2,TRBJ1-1,TGTGCCAGCAGCCCCCCGCGGGGACGGAGCGTCAACACTGAAGCTTTCTTT,CASSPPRGRSVNTEAFF
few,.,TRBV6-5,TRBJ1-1,TGTGCCGCAGGGGCCCTCGAAGCTTTCTTT,CAAGALEAFF
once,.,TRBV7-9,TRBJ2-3,TGTGCCAGCAGCCCTAGGGACGGCGGGGACACAGATACGCAGTATTTT,CASSPRDGGDTDTQYF
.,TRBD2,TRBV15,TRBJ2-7,TGTGCCACCAGCAGAGGCCGGGGGGCCTACGAGCAGTACTTC,CATSRGRGAYEQYF
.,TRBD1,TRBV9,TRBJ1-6,TGTGCCAGCACCGGGACAGGGTATTCACCCCTCCACTTT,CASTGTGYSPLHF
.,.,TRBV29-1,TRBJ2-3,TGCAGCGTTGACAGTCGGGACACCCGGAGCACAGATACGCAGTATTTT,CSVDSRDTRSTDTQYF
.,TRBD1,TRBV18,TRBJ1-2,TGTGCCAGCTCACCGGACGGACAGGGAGTTTATGGCTACACCTTC,CASSPDGQGVYGYTF
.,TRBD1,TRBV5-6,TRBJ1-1,TGTGCCAGCAGCCCCCGAGGGGGACAGGTAAAAGTGGCTGAAGCTTTCTTT,CASSPRGGQVKVAEAFF
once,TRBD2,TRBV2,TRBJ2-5,TGTGCCAGCAAGGGACTAGCGCCGCAAGAGACCCAGTACTTC,CASKGLAPQETQYF
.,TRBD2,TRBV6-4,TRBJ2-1,TGTGCCAGCAGGCTAGCGGGAGGGGACAATGAGCAGTTCTTC,CASRLAGGDNEQFF
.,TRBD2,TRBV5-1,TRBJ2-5,TGCGCCAGCAGCTTGAGGTCTAGCGGGAGTGGAGAGACCCAGTACTTC,CASSLRSSGSGETQYF
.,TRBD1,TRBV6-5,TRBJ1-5,TGTGCCAGCAGTCAGACAGGGGTTCAGCCCCAGCATTTT,CASSQTGVQPQHF
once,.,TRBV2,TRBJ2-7,TGTGCCAGCAGTAACTCCTTCCACGAGCAGTACTTC,CASSNSFHEQYF
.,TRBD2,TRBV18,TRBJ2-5,TGTGCCAGCTCGCGGGGGGCCCAAGAGACCCAGTACTTC,CASSRGAQETQYF
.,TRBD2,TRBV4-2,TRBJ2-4,TGTGCCAGCAGCCAAGATCGGACTAGCGGAGGCACCAAAAACATTCAGTACTTC,CASSQDRTSGGTKNIQYF
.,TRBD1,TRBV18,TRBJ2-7,TGTGCCAGCTCACCACCAACAGGGGATATCGAGCAGTACTTC,CASSPPTGDIEQYF
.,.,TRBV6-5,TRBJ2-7,TGTGCCAGCAGTCAACCGACAGCCCCCTACGAGCAGTACTTC,CASSQPTAPYEQYF
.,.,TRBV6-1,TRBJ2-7,TGTGCCAGCAGTGAAGCGCCCAGGGCCGGGGAGCAGTACTTC,CASSEAPRAGEQYF
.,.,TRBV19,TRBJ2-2,TGTGCCAGTAGTAGGTGGGCACTTTCGGAGCTGTTTTTT,CASSRWALSELFF
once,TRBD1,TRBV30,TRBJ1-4,TGTGCCTGGAGGGGAACCCCACGCGACAGGGGACCTAATGAAAAACTGTTTTTT,CAWRGTPRDRGPNEKLFF
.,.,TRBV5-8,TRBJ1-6,TGTGCCAGCAGCTGGGAAATACGACTAAGCTCCTATAATTCACCCCTCCACTTT,CASSWEIRLSSYNSPLHF
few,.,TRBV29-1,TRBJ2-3,TGCAGCGTCGACGGCAGGGGCACAGATACGCAGTATTTT,CSVDGRGTDTQYF
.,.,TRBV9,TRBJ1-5,TGTGCCAGCAGCGGCGGGACGCTCAATCAGCCCCAGCATTTT,CASSGGTLNQPQHF
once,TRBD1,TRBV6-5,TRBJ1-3,TGTGCCAGCATGCTGGACAGGGCTGGAAACACCATATATTTT,CASMLDRAGNTIYF